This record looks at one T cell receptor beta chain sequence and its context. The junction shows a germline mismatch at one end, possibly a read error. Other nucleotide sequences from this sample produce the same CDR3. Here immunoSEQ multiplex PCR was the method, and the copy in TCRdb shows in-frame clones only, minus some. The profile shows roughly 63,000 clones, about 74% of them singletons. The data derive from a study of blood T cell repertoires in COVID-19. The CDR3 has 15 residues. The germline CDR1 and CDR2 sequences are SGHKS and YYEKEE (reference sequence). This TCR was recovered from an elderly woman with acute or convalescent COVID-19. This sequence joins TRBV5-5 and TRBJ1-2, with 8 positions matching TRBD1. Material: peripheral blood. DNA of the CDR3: TGTGCCAGCAGGGCCGGGACAGGCCTTAACTATGGTTACACCTTC. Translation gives CASRAGTGLNYGYTF.